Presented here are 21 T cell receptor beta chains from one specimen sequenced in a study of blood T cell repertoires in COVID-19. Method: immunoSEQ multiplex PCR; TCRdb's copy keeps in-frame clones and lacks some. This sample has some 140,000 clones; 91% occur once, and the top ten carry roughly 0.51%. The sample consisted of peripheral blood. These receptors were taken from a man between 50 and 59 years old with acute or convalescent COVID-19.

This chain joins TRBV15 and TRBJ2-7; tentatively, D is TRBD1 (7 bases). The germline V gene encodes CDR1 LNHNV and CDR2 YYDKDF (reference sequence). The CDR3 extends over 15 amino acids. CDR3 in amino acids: CATSRLDRDSYGQYV. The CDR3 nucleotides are TGTGCCACCAGCAGACTAGACAGGGACTCCTACGGGCAGTACGTC.

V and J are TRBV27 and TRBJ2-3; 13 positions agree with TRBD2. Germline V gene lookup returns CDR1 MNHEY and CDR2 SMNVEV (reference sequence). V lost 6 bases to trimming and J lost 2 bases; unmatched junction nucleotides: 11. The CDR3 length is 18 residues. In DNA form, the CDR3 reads TGTGCCAGCAGCCCCCGGAGGGGGACTAGCGGGAACACAGATACGCAGTATTTT. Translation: CASSPRRGTSGNTDTQYF.

CDR3 DNA: TGCGCCAGCAGCCAGGGTCAGGGGAGGGTGGGCTATGGCTACACCTTC. It codes for CASSQGQGRVGYGYTF. This chain links TRBV4-3 with TRBJ1-2; D is possibly TRBD1 (6 bases). Germline lookup yields CDR1 LGHNA and CDR2 YSLEER. The germline V and J ends were trimmed by 3 bases and 4 bases, with 18 bases remaining between them. The CDR3 length is 16 residues.

The CDR3 DNA reads TGCAGTGCTAGCGGCAATCAGCCCCAGCATTTT. It specifies CSASGNQPQHF. The V gene is TRBV20-1, the J gene TRBJ1-5; D call uncertain. V lost 3 bases to trimming and J lost 2 bases, with 2 bases between them. The CDR3 spans 11 residues. Germline V gene sequence: CDR1 DFQATT, CDR2 SNEGSKA (reference sequence).

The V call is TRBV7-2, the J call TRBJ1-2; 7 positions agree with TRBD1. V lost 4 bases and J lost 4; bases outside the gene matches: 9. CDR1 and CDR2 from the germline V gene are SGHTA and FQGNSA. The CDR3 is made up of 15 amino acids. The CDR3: CASSSRGTDSYGYTF. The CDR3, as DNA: TGTGCCAGCAGCTCCCGCGGGACAGACAGCTATGGCTACACCTTC.

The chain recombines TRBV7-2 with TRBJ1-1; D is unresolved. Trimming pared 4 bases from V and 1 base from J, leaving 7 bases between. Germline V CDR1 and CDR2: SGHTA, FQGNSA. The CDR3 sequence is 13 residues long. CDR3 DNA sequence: TGTGCCAGCAGCTCCCACTGGAACACTGAAGCTTTCTTT. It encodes CASSSHWNTEAFF.

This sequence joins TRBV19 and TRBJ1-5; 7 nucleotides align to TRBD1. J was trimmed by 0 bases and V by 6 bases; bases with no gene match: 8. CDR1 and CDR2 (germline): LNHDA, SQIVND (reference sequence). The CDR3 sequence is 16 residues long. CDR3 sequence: CASRAGQVDSNQPQHF. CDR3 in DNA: TGTGCCAGTAGAGCTGGACAGGTCGATAGCAATCAGCCCCAGCATTTT.

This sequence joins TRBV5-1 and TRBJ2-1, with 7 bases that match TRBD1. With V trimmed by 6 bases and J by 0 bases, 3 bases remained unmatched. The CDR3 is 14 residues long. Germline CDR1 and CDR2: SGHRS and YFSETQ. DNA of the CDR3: TGCGCCAGCATACAGGGGAGCTCCTACAATGAGCAGTTCTTC. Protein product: CASIQGSSYNEQFF.

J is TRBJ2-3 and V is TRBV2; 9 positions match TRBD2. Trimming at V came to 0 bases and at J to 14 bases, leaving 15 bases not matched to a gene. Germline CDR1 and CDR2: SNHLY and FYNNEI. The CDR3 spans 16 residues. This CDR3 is CASSEALSVAGDDGYF. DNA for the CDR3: TGTGCCAGCAGTGAAGCGTTGTCGGTAGCGGGAGACGACGGGTATTTT.

The CDR3 DNA sequence: TGTGCCAGCAGCTCGGACAGGGGGCGTTGGGGCTACACCTTC. Translated, it gives CASSSDRGRWGYTF. The chain combines TRBV5-6 with TRBJ1-2, with TRBD1 matching 11 bases. V dropped 3 bases and J dropped 8; count of bases not matched to a gene: 6. CDR1 SGHDT and CDR2 YYEEEE come from the germline V gene. This CDR3 is built from 14 residues.

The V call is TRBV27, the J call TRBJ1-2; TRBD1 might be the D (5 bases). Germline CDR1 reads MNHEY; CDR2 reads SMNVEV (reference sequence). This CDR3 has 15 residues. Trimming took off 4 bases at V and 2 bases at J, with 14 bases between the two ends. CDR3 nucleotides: TGTGCCAGCAGTTCCCAGGACACGAGGAACTATGGCTACACCTTC. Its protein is CASSSQDTRNYGYTF.

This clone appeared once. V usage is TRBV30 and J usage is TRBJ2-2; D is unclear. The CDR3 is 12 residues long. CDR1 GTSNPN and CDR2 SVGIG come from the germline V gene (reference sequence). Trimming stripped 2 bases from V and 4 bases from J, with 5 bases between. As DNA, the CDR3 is TGTGCCTGGAGTCTATCCACCGGGGAGCTGTTTTTT. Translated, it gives CAWSLSTGELFF.

CDR3 loop: CASSSSGMYQETQYF. The CDR3 DNA follows: TGTGCCAGCAGCAGTAGCGGGATGTACCAAGAGACCCAGTACTTC. The rearrangement links TRBV7-2 to TRBJ2-5, with 8 bases identical to TRBD2. V lost 5 bases and J lost 0; bases outside the gene matches: 5. Germline-derived CDR1 and CDR2 are SGHTA and FQGNSA. This CDR3 spans 15 amino acids. Complete variable domain (other parts from reference TRBV7-2 and TRBJ2-5): GAGVSQSPSNKVTEKGKDVELRCDPISGHTALYWYRQSLGQGLEFLIYFQGNSAPDKSGLPSDRFSAERTGGSVSTLTIQRTQQEDSAVYLCASSSSGMYQETQYFGPGTRLLVL.

This CDR3 reads CASSFAGPVGGYF. For the CDR3, the DNA is TGTGCCAGCAGTTTCGCAGGCCCTGTCGGTGGATACTTC. The V and J genes are TRBV28 and TRBJ2-7, with D unresolved. The CDR3 contains 13 residues. Trimming removed 3 bases at V and 13 bases at J, with 19 bases between. CDR1 and CDR2 (germline): MDHEN, SYDVKM.

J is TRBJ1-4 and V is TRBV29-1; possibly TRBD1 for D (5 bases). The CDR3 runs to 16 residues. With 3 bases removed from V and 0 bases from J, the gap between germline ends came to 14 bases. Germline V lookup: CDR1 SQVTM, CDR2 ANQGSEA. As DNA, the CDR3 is TGCAGCGTTGACGATGGGGGGATTGCAACTAATGAAAAACTGTTTTTT. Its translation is CSVDDGGIATNEKLFF.

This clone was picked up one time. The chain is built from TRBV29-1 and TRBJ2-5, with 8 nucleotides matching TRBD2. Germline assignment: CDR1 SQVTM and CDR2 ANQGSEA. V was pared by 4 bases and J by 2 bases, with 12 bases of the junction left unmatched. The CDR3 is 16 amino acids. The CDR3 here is CSVAAGGAMGQETQYF. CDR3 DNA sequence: TGCAGCGTTGCGGCCGGGGGGGCCATGGGTCAAGAGACCCAGTACTTC. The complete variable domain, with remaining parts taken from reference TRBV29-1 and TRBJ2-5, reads SAVISQKPSRDICQRGTSLTIQCQVDSQVTMMFWYRQQPGQSLTLIATANQGSEATYESGFVIDKFPISRPNLTFSTLTVSNMSPEDSSIYLCSVAAGGAMGQETQYFGPGTRLLVL.

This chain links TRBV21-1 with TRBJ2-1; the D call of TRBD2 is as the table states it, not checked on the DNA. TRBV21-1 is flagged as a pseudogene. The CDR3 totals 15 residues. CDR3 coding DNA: TGTGCCAGCAGCAAACTAGCGGGAGGAAACAATGAGCAGTTCTTC. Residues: CASSKLAGGNNEQFF.

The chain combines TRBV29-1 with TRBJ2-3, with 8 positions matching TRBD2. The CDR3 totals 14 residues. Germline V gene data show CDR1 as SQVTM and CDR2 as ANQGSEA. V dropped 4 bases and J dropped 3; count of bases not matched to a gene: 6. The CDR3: CSVVQREFTDTQYF. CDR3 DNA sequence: TGCAGCGTTGTTCAGCGGGAGTTTACAGATACGCAGTATTTT.

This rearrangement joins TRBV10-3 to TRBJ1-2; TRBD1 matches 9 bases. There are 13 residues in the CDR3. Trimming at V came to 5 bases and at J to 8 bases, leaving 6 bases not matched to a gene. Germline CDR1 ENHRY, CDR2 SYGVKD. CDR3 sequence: CAISTGGAGGYTF. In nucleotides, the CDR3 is TGTGCCATCAGTACAGGGGGCGCAGGCGGCTACACCTTC.

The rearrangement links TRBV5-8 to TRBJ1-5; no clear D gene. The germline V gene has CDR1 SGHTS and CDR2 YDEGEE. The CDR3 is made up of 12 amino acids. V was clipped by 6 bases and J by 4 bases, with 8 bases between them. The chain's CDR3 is CASNNRNQPQHF. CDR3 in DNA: TGTGCCAGCAATAACAGAAATCAGCCCCAGCATTTT. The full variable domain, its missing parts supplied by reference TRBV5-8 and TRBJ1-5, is EAGVTQSPTHLIKTRGQQATLRCSPISGHTSVYWYQQALGLGLQFLLWYDEGEERNRGNFPPRFSGRQFPNYSSELNVNALELEDSALYLCASNNRNQPQHFGDGTRLSIL.

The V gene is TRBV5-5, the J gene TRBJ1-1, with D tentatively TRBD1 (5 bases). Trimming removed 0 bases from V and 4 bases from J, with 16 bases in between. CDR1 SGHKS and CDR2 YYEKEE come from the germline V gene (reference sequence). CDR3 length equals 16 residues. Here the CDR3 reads CASSLVDKLGSTEAFF. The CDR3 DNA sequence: TGTGCCAGCAGCTTGGTGGACAAGCTTGGCAGCACTGAAGCTTTCTTT.